This T cell receptor beta chain was captured by sequencing in a study of graft-versus-host responses after intestinal transplantation. About the study: Recipients were all induced with anti-thymocyte globulin, then given tacrolimus and steroids for around 3 years. Findings of the study overall: Declines in HvG clones occurring early post-transplant were associated with peak circulating GvH clone levels. GvH clones detected in recipient marrow included some appearing first in ileum or blood. Patients with graft-donor T cell macrochimerism had high graft-versus-host to host-versus-graft clonal ratios in allografts.

Only in-frame clones appear in the TCRdb table, and some are missing; sequencing was by immunoSEQ multiplex PCR. The table shows some 100,000 clones, with 80% to 95% occurring only once. The CDR3 runs 15 residues. Germline CDR1 reads SGDLS; CDR2 reads YYNGEE. V lost 3 bases and J lost 5; bases outside the gene matches: 11. As for this clone: What it binds is unknown.

This TCR was sampled from a human donor who received an intestinal transplant. V and J are TRBV9 and TRBJ2-7, with 7 positions matching TRBD2. This specimen was unstimulated CD8+ T cells sorted from spleen or lymph node cells, taken before intestinal transplant. CDR3 DNA sequence: TGTGCCAGCAGCGCCACGGCGGGAGTTCAGAACGAGCAGTACTTC. It specifies CASSATAGVQNEQYF.